Listed below are T cell receptor beta chains from one sample, sequenced in a study of metastatic and nonmetastatic thyroid tumors. TCRdb used MiXCR to call clones anew from the PCR reads. Of approximately 38,000 clones listed, about 26% were seen once; the top ten hold roughly a tenth. The source material was blood. The receptors here all came from a male donor with papillary thyroid cancer or a benign thyroid nodule (not recorded which). Some clones in this sample may be carry-over from other donors' samples. CDR3s include the opening cysteine and the closing phenylalanine or tryptophan. Fields, in order: V gene, J gene, D gene, clone size, CDR3 protein, CDR3 DNA. D genes are given only for firm matches. The listing skips clone size in some rows; elsewhere it reads once, few, many or a size class.

TRBV20-1,TRBJ2-7,NA,NA,CSASPSYEQYF,TGCAGTGCTAGCCCATCCTACGAGCAGTACTTC
TRBV2,TRBJ2-4,NA,few,CASSEVVGAKNIQYF,TGTGCCAGCAGTGAAGTTGTTGGGGCCAAAAACATTCAGTACTTC
TRBV3-1,TRBJ2-1,TRBD2,many,CASQAGLAGNEQFF,TGTGCCAGTCAAGCTGGACTAGCCGGCAATGAGCAGTTCTTC
TRBV5-4,TRBJ1-2,NA,many,CASSDRHENYGYTF,TGTGCCAGCAGCGACAGACACGAAAACTATGGCTACACCTTC
TRBV24-1,TRBJ2-5,TRBD2,NA,CATSDFSGGGETQYF,TGTGCCACCAGTGATTTCAGCGGGGGTGGAGAGACCCAGTACTTC
TRBV5-5,TRBJ1-1,NA,many,CASSGHPRVTAEAFF,TGTGCCAGCAGCGGCCACCCCAGGGTTACAGCTGAAGCTTTCTTT
TRBV20-1,TRBJ2-1,TRBD2,few,CSAARLAGLDNEQFF,TGCAGTGCTGCCCGACTAGCGGGGTTAGACAATGAGCAGTTCTTC
TRBV6-2/TRBV6-3,TRBJ1-1,NA,NA,CASSLDFKGTEAFF,TGTGCCAGCAGTCTCGATTTCAAGGGCACTGAAGCTTTCTTT
TRBV3-1,TRBJ2-1,TRBD2,NA,CASSDQVKAGNNEQFF,TGTGCCAGCAGCGACCAAGTCAAAGCGGGAAATAATGAGCAGTTCTTC
TRBV12-3/TRBV12-4,TRBJ2-3,TRBD2,many,CASSEGLAGYTDTQYF,TGTGCCAGCAGTGAAGGACTAGCGGGATACACAGATACGCAGTATTTT
TRBV28,TRBJ1-6,TRBD1,few,CASSPIGTEVSPLHF,TGTGCCAGCAGCCCCATTGGGACAGAGGTGTCACCCCTCCACTTT
TRBV19,TRBJ2-7,NA,many,CASSISRGGTYEQYF,TGTGCCAGTAGTATCTCAAGGGGCGGAACCTACGAGCAGTACTTC
TRBV6-1,TRBJ2-2,NA,few,CASSRQTENTGELFF,TGTGCCAGCAGCCGGCAGACGGAAAACACCGGGGAGCTGTTTTTT
TRBV5-4,TRBJ2-1,TRBD1,many,CASSLYRGSFSYNEQFF,TGTGCCAGCAGCTTGTACAGGGGGTCCTTTTCCTACAATGAGCAGTTCTTC
TRBV7-9,TRBJ2-4,NA,NA,CASSPRMFPYF,TGTGCCAGCAGCCCCCGAATGTTTCCGTACTTC
TRBV6-2/TRBV6-3,TRBJ1-1,NA,NA,CASSPLGGGDTEAFF,TGTGCCAGCAGTCCCCTCGGAGGAGGAGACACTGAAGCTTTCTTT
TRBV20-1,TRBJ2-7,TRBD1,NA,CSASRDRGYEQYF,TGCAGTGCTTCCCGGGACAGGGGCTACGAGCAGTACTTC
TRBV3-1,TRBJ1-3,NA,many,CASSQGGGGYSGNTIYF,TGTGCCAGCAGCCAAGGTGGAGGTGGTTACTCTGGAAACACCATATATTTT